This T cell receptor beta chain was identified in a study of blood T cell repertoires in COVID-19. Study-level background: T cells, B-cell-depleted T cells, or PBMCs supplied cDNA or gDNA.

There are 13 residues in the CDR3. Trimming took 6 bases from V and 6 from J; bases not matched to a gene: 7. Generated by immunoSEQ multiplex PCR, the TCRdb table keeps only in-frame clones and is missing some. The repertoire holds over 250,000 clones, with more than 80% as singletons. Sequencing used PBMCs or T cells enriched from blood (not recorded which). J is TRBJ1-2 and V is TRBV12-3 or TRBV12-4; 7 nucleotides agree with TRBD1. The receptor was derived from a young woman who had recovered from COVID-19. This chain's CDR3 is CASSKRTGNGYTF. The DNA of the CDR3 is TGTGCCAGCAGCAAACGGACAGGAAATGGCTACACCTTC.